The source of this T cell receptor (beta chain) is a study of shared clonotypes between healthy human individuals. Looked up from germline, CDR1 is SGHRS and CDR2 is YFSETQ. V lost 6 bases to trimming and J lost 8 bases, with 33 bases between them. This CDR3 contains 19 residues. Produced via immunoSEQ multiplex PCR; TCRdb's table is partial and in-frame only. Of 850,000 to 1,100,000 clones in the sample, roughly 77% were seen once. The sequence was collected from a man aged 18-30 years in good health. Some clones in this sample may be carry-over from other donors' samples. The chain combines TRBV5-1 with TRBJ2-1, with D possibly matching TRBD2 (6 bases). Specimen: memory CD4+ T cells from PBMCs. Noted subset: CD45RA-negative fraction. The CDR3 DNA is TGCGCCAGCACCCTTTGGGCCTTGGTGACTAGTAGTGTCGACGATGAGCAGTTCTTC. It is translated as CASTLWALVTSSVDDEQFF.